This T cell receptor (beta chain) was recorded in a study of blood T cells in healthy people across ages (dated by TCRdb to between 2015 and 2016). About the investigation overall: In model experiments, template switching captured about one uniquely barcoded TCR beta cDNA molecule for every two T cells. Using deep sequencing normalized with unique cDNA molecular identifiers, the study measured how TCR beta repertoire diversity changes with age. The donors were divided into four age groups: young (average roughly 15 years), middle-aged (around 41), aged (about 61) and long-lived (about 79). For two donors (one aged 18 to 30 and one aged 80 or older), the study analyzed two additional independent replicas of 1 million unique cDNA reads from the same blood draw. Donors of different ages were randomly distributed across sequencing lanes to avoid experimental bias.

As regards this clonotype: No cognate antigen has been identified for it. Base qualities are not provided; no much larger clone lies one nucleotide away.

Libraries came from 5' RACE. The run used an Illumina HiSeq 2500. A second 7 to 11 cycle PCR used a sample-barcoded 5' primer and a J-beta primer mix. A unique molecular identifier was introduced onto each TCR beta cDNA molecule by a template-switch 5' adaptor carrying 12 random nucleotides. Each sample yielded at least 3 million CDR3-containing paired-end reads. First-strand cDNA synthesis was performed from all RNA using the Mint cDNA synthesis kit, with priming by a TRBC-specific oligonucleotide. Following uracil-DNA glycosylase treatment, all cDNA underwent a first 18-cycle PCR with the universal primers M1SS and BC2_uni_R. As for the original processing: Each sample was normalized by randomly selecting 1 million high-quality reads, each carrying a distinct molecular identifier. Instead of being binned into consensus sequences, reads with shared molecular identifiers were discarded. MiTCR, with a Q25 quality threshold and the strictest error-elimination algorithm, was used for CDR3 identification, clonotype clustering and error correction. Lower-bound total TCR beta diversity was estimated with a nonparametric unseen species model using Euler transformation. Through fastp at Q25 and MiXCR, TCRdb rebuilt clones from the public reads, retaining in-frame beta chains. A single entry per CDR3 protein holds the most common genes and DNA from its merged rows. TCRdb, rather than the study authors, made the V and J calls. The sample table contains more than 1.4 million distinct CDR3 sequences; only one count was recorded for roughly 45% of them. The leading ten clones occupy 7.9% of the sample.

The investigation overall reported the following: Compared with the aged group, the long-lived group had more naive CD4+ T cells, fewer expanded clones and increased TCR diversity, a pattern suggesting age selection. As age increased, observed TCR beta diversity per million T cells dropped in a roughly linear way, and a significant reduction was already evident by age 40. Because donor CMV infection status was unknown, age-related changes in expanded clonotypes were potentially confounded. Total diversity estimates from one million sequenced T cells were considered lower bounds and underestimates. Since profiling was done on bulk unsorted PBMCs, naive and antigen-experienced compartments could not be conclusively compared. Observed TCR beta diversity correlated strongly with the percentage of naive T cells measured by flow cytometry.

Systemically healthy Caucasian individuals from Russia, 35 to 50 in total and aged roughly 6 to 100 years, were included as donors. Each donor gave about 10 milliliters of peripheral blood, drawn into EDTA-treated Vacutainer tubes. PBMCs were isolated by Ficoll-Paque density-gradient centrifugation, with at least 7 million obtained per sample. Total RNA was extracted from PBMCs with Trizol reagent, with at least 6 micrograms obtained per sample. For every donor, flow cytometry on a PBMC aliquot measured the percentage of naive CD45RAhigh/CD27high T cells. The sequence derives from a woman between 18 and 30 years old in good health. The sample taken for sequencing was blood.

The DNA sequence is as follows: TGTGCCAGCAGCTCCGGGACTAGCAACACAGATACGCAGTATTTT. This sequence encodes CASSSGTSNTDTQYF. In this chain, TRBV7-6 is recombined with TRBJ2-3, with 9 central nucleotides matching TRBD2. There are 15 amino acids in the CDR3, from cysteine to phenylalanine inclusive. Only the CDR3 part of the read is kept: 45 bases, read in frame from the first base. For CDR1 and CDR2, the germline V gene lists SGHVS and FNYEAQ. V loses 4 bases at its end and J loses 2 bases; junction bases beyond the gene matches: 4.